The TCR beta chain described here comes from a study of blood T cell repertoires in COVID-19. Study-level background: Samples representing acute and convalescent COVID-19 were sourced from the United States, Italy and Spain.

Produced via immunoSEQ multiplex PCR; TCRdb's table is partial and in-frame only. The repertoire consists of about 80,000 clones, with 65% to 85% occurring once and the leading ten covering about 5%. Germline CDR1 reads SGHDT; CDR2 reads YYEEEE. With 0 bases removed from V and 2 bases from J, the gap between germline ends came to 9 bases. There are 15 residues in the CDR3. Specimen: peripheral blood. This clonotype originated in a man aged 60 to 75 with active or convalescent COVID-19. This sequence joins TRBV5-6 and TRBJ1-3, with unresolved D. The CDR3 region is CASSLDPVAGNTIYF. CDR3 in DNA: TGTGCCAGCAGCTTGGATCCTGTCGCTGGAAACACCATATATTTT.